Listed below are T cell receptor beta chains from one sample, sequenced in a study of T-cell memory formation after mild COVID-19. TCRdb independently ran MiXCR on the 5' RACE reads; one entry per CDR3 protein. There are around 320,000 distinct CDR3 sequences in the sample; around an eighth occur only once, and roughly 21% lies in the top ten. Sequencing was performed on PBMCs or a T cell subset sorted from them (not recorded which). The receptors here all came from a man aged 18 to 30 who had mild COVID-19 (a few samples of this study predate the infection). Cell type and time point are not known. CDR3s include the opening cysteine and the closing phenylalanine or tryptophan. The order of the fields is D gene, V gene, CDR3 protein. The D gene is left open where the match is weak.

TRBD2	TRBV7-9	CASGGGPGEQYF
-	TRBV7-2	CASSLPLKEQYF
-	TRBV7-8	CASSPGTEFYNEQFF
TRBD1	TRBV29-1	CSVSGQNYQETQYF
-	TRBV28	CASHLDGSYNSPLHF
-	TRBV10-3	CAATSLPMEETQYF
-	TRBV3-1	CASSQEPASNTGELFF
TRBD2	TRBV20-1	CSALRLAGDWELFF
-	TRBV5-1	CASSLAVGGNQPQHF
-	TRBV11-2	CASSLQGSSPLHF
-	TRBV7-6	CASSFGDSNQPQHF
-	TRBV12-5	CASGLGYHYGYTF
-	TRBV5-1	CASSLVGAEQFF
TRBD1	TRBV10-3	CASRDRQETQYF
-	TRBV5-1	CASSSGPRQGTYEQYF
TRBD1	TRBV20-1	CSARGAPGQVQEKLFF
-	TRBV5-1	CASSLAPGFSYEQYF
TRBD1	TRBV29-1	CSAGQGANTEAFF
TRBD2	TRBV6-1	CASSAPESLAGDYREQFF
TRBD1	TRBV7-3	CASSSSAGTGGTGELFF